This is a list of T cell receptor beta chains from one sample in a study of T cell responses to AZD1222 COVID-19 vaccine. TCRdb's copy holds only in-frame clones and misses some; the assay was immunoSEQ multiplex PCR. In the table there are around 110,000 clones, 80% to 95% of which are singletons. The sequenced sample was peripheral blood, obtained 28 days after the second AZD1222 dose. These receptors were taken from an adult who received the AZD1222 COVID-19 vaccine. Each CDR3 is given with its conserved first and last residue. A D gene is named only where the DNA matches it firmly. Size is stated for part of the rows, as once, few or many counts, or as a class when the clone is expanded.

j_gene | d_gene | v_gene | abundance | CDR3aa | CDR3nt
TRBJ2-3 | NA | TRBV4-3 | NA | CASSQGRRVSPPVKGNTQYF | TGCGCCAGCAGCCAGGGGAGGAGGGTCAGCCCTCCGGTAAAGGGGAATACGCAGTATTTT
TRBJ2-3 | NA | TRBV7-2 | NA | CASSLTGVSSTQYF | TGTGCCAGCAGCTTAACTGGGGTCTCCTCCACGCAGTATTTT
TRBJ1-2 | TRBD1 | TRBV7-3 | NA | CASSLGTGDLNGYTF | TGTGCCAGCAGCTTAGGGACAGGGGATCTAAATGGCTACACCTTC
TRBJ2-7 | NA | TRBV5-1 | NA | CASSLVAGGGYEQYF | TGCGCCAGCAGCTTGGTAGCAGGGGGAGGCTACGAGCAGTACTTC
TRBJ1-4 | TRBD1 | TRBV25-1 | NA | CASSPLPGQGPNEKLFF | TGTGCCAGCAGTCCCCTCCCGGGACAGGGCCCTAATGAAAAACTGTTTTTT
TRBJ1-5 | NA | TRBV2 | once | CASSEQGGQPQHF | TGTGCCAGCAGTGAACAGGGTGGTCAGCCCCAGCATTTT
TRBJ2-3 | NA | TRBV6-5 | NA | CASNPVGGPTDTQYF | TGTGCCAGCAATCCAGTGGGGGGCCCCACAGATACGCAGTATTTT
TRBJ2-7 | NA | TRBV6-2/TRBV6-3 | NA | CASSYTGYEQYF | TGTGCCAGCAGTTATACAGGCTACGAGCAGTACTTC
TRBJ1-4 | TRBD1 | TRBV19 | once | CASSNRGNEKLFF | TGTGCCAGTAGTAACAGGGGGAATGAAAAACTGTTTTTT
TRBJ1-2 | NA | TRBV20-1 | NA | CSASLGTNYGYTF | TGCAGTGCTAGTCTTGGGACTAACTATGGCTACACCTTC
TRBJ2-7 | NA | TRBV9 | NA | CASSAAAGSYEQYF | TGTGCCAGCAGCGCAGCAGCTGGCTCCTACGAGCAGTACTTC
TRBJ1-2 | NA | TRBV18 | NA | CASSHGDYGYTF | TGTGCCAGCTCACACGGAGACTATGGCTACACCTTC
TRBJ2-1 | TRBD1 | TRBV4-3 | few | CASSQGPTGVEQFF | TGCGCCAGCAGCCAAGGACCAACAGGGGTCGAGCAGTTCTTC
TRBJ2-2 | TRBD1 | TRBV30 | NA | CAWSRQGLVGELFF | TGTGCCTGGAGCAGACAGGGGTTGGTCGGGGAGCTGTTTTTT
TRBJ1-2 | TRBD1 | TRBV19 | NA | CASSILQGANYGYTF | TGTGCCAGTAGTATATTACAGGGGGCCAACTATGGCTACACCTTC